What follows describes a single TCR beta chain. The antigen is undetermined. The authors sequenced TCR beta from blood CD8+ and CD4+ T cells. This record comes from a study of CD8 T cells in Susac syndrome. Study outcomes and limitations: The study recognized that its TCR sequencing and HLA analysis covered a relatively small number of individuals.

Random hexamers were used to reverse transcribe an amount of 0.5 to 1 ug RNA. TCR beta CDR3 was amplified by immunoSEQ multiplex PCR. This amplification extended across 54 Vbeta and 13 Jbeta segments. TCRdb fed the immunoSEQ multiplex PCR reads into MiXCR, producing one record per CDR3 protein. Among 75,000 to 95,000 distinct CDR3 sequences, approximately 95% were seen once, and the ten largest hold around 0.45%. The CDR3 length is 15 residues. Trimming removed 3 bases from V and 1 base from J, with 12 bases in between. CDR1 is LNHDA and CDR2 is SQIVND in the germline V gene (reference sequence). The sequence was collected from a human donor with Susac syndrome. What was sequenced was CD8+ T cells from PBMCs. The chain couples TRBV19 to TRBJ1-1; D ambiguous. CDR3 sequence (DNA): TGTGCCAGTAGTATCCATACGACTCCGAACACTGAAGCTTTCTTT. Encoded protein: CASSIHTTPNTEAFF.